This TCR beta chain came from a study of OX40 agonist ivuxolimab in advanced cancers. Study background: Recorded diagnoses for dose-escalation patients were hepatocellular carcinoma, melanoma, renal cell or head and neck cancer.

This clone was picked up one time. Antigen unknown. CDR1 and CDR2 from the germline V gene are SGHVS and FQNEAQ. The length of the CDR3 is 16 residues. The junction had 4 bases not matched to a gene; V was cut back by 0 bases and J by 2 bases. The study, taken as a whole, reports: Low clonal expansion, among the lowest seen, marked partial responders at 0.1-3.0 mg/kg. Mean expanded clone counts were higher in CD8+ than CD4+ T cells. Both blood CD4+ and CD8+ T cells showed clonal growth by week 6 at 0.1 to 3.0 mg/kg.

Measured with immunoSEQ multiplex PCR; TCRdb has only the in-frame clones, and not every one. Here the sample spans roughly 100,000 clones, about 86% being singletons. Material: CD4+ or CD8+ T cells sorted from blood, obtained in a trial of the OX40 agonist ivuxolimab. This sequence originates from an adult with an advanced solid tumor such as melanoma, head and neck, liver or kidney cancer. The gene calls are TRBV7-8 and TRBJ1-5, with 7 bases that match TRBD1. DNA for the CDR3: TGTGCCAGCAGCTTAGCGGGACAGATAGGCAATCAGCCCCAGCATTTT. It translates to CASSLAGQIGNQPQHF.